These T cell receptor beta chains were read from a single sample in a study of response to subunit inactivated influenza vaccine. Using its own MiXCR run on the RT-PCR reads, TCRdb lists one record per CDR3 protein. In the table there are more than 400,000 distinct CDR3 sequences, roughly 9.8% of which are singletons. Sequenced material: PBMCs from blood, taken 35 to 45 days after vaccination. Receptors were obtained from a man aged 50-60 years who received an inactivated influenza vaccine. CDR3s include the opening cysteine and the closing phenylalanine or tryptophan. The D gene is left open where the match is weak. Some rows have no size entry. The others give once, few or many, or a class for an expanded clone.

d_gene: -
abundance: -
v_gene: TRBV25-1
j_gene: TRBJ2-7
CDR3aa: CASISGGGSYEQYF
CDR3nt: TGTGCCAGCATATCCGGGGGTGGGTCCTACGAGCAGTACTTC

d_gene: -
abundance: few
v_gene: TRBV4-2
j_gene: TRBJ1-1
CDR3aa: CASSQDLWQGPVTEAFF
CDR3nt: TGTGCCAGCAGCCAAGATCTGTGGCAGGGGCCGGTGACTGAAGCTTTCTTT

d_gene: TRBD2
abundance: -
v_gene: TRBV18
j_gene: TRBJ2-7
CDR3aa: CASSRGLAGNYEQYF
CDR3nt: TGTGCCAGCTCACGTGGACTAGCGGGTAACTACGAGCAGTACTTC

d_gene: -
abundance: many
v_gene: TRBV7-2
j_gene: TRBJ1-1
CDR3aa: CASSSGSRVFVNTEAFF
CDR3nt: TGTGCCAGCAGTTCAGGCTCAAGGGTATTTGTTAACACTGAAGCTTTCTTT

d_gene: TRBD1
abundance: -
v_gene: TRBV9
j_gene: TRBJ2-3
CDR3aa: CASSVGLGGDTQYF
CDR3nt: TGTGCCAGCAGCGTTGGGCTAGGGGGCGATACGCAGTATTTT

d_gene: -
abundance: -
v_gene: TRBV7-8
j_gene: TRBJ2-6
CDR3aa: CASRRTGTSGANVLTF
CDR3nt: TGTGCCAGCAGAAGAACAGGGACATCTGGGGCCAACGTCCTGACTTTC

d_gene: -
abundance: few
v_gene: TRBV10-3
j_gene: TRBJ2-1
CDR3aa: CAIILSVYNEQFF
CDR3nt: TGTGCCATCATTCTTTCAGTTTACAATGAGCAGTTCTTC

d_gene: -
abundance: many
v_gene: TRBV5-1
j_gene: TRBJ1-1
CDR3aa: CASSPGIGLEAFF
CDR3nt: TGCGCCAGCAGCCCCGGGATTGGCTTAGAAGCTTTCTTT

d_gene: -
abundance: many
v_gene: TRBV4-2
j_gene: TRBJ1-6
CDR3aa: CASSRDNSPLHF
CDR3nt: TGTGCCAGCAGCCGAGATAATTCACCCCTCCACTTT

d_gene: TRBD1
abundance: many
v_gene: TRBV6-2/TRBV6-3
j_gene: TRBJ2-7
CDR3aa: CASSYGQDSYEQYF
CDR3nt: TGTGCCAGCAGTTACGGACAGGACTCCTACGAGCAGTACTTC

d_gene: -
abundance: many
v_gene: TRBV12-3/TRBV12-4
j_gene: TRBJ1-6
CDR3aa: CASRTDAYNSPLHF
CDR3nt: TGTGCCAGCAGAACGGACGCCTATAATTCACCCCTCCACTTT

d_gene: -
abundance: few
v_gene: TRBV10-3
j_gene: TRBJ2-3
CDR3aa: CAISGFPNSWGGPDTDTQYF
CDR3nt: TGTGCCATCAGCGGGTTCCCCAATTCGTGGGGGGGCCCCGACACAGATACGCAGTATTTT

d_gene: -
abundance: -
v_gene: TRBV7-8
j_gene: TRBJ2-7
CDR3aa: CASSPTNGGSSYEQYF
CDR3nt: TGTGCCAGCAGCCCAACTAATGGGGGGAGCTCCTACGAGCAGTACTTC

d_gene: -
abundance: -
v_gene: TRBV29-1
j_gene: TRBJ1-5
CDR3aa: CSVAQDYDQPQHF
CDR3nt: TGCAGCGTTGCCCAGGATTACGATCAGCCCCAGCATTTT

d_gene: -
abundance: -
v_gene: TRBV5-1
j_gene: TRBJ2-5
CDR3aa: CARSPRRGLEVETQYF
CDR3nt: TGCGCCAGGTCGCCCCGGAGGGGGCTAGAGGTAGAGACCCAGTACTTC

d_gene: TRBD2
abundance: few
v_gene: TRBV7-2
j_gene: TRBJ2-1
CDR3aa: CASSPLAGWDEQFF
CDR3nt: TGTGCCAGCAGCCCGCTAGCGGGGTGGGATGAGCAGTTCTTC

d_gene: TRBD1
abundance: few
v_gene: TRBV5-1
j_gene: TRBJ2-5
CDR3aa: CASSLGTGFQETQYF
CDR3nt: TGCGCCAGCAGCTTGGGGACAGGATTCCAAGAGACCCAGTACTTC